Listed here are 8 T cell receptor beta chains from one sample, sequenced in a study of blood T cells in healthy people across ages. Together with a sample-barcoded 5' primer, a J-beta primer mix was included in a second PCR lasting about 7 to 12 cycles. TCRdb analysed the 5' RACE reads with MiXCR anew, one entry per CDR3 protein. The data contain around 1,500,000 distinct CDR3 sequences, 28% of them singletons. The sample consisted of blood. Source of these receptors: a woman in her twenties or thirties in good health.

This clonotype was detected ten times or more. The gene calls are TRBV28 and TRBJ2-5, with D perhaps assigned TRBD1 or TRBD2 (5 bases each). CDR1 and CDR2 from the germline V gene are MDHEN and SYDVKM. Trimming took 2 bases from V and 5 from J, leaving 15 bases between them. This CDR3 has 15 residues. The CDR3 protein is CASSLLGGEGETQYF. In DNA, the CDR3 is TGTGCCAGCAGTTTACTTGGGGGAGAGGGGGAGACCCAGTACTTC.

The rearrangement uses TRBV19 and TRBJ2-1; D may correspond to TRBD1 or TRBD2 (5 bases each). Germline values: CDR1 LNHDA, CDR2 SQIVND (reference sequence). Trimming pared 3 bases from V and 1 base from J, leaving 7 bases between. This CDR3 region has 14 residues. The CDR3 bases are TGTGCCAGTAGTATGGGGGTATCCTACAATGAGCAGTTCTTC. The encoded protein is CASSMGVSYNEQFF.

The chain employs TRBV11-2 and TRBJ2-3; D call uncertain. CDR1 SGHAT and CDR2 FQNNGV come from the germline V gene. This CDR3 has 17 residues. Trimming took 1 base from V and 4 from J, leaving 18 bases between them. CDR3 DNA sequence: TGTGCCAGCAGCTTAGGGGTCGGTAGGTTTGGTCCAGATACGCAGTATTTT. Protein sequence: CASSLGVGRFGPDTQYF. The variable domain in full, completed from reference TRBV11-2 and TRBJ2-3, reads EAGVAQSPRYKIIEKRQSVAFWCNPISGHATLYWYQQILGQGPKLLIQFQNNGVVDDSQLPKDRFSAERLKGVDSTLKIQPAKLEDSAVYLCASSLGVGRFGPDTQYFGPGTRLTVL.

The V call is TRBV6-5, the J call TRBJ2-5; 15 positions agree with TRBD2. The J call may be incorrect, as the DNA end agrees better with TRBJ2-7. The CDR3 has 18 residues. CDR1 and CDR2 (germline): MNHEY, SVGAGI. In nucleotides, the CDR3 is TGTGCCAGCAGTTCACGGACTAGCGGGAGGGAAGATCAGGACGAGCAGTACTTC. This codes for CASSSRTSGREDQDEQYF.

Notes on this clonotype: Being one base from a much bigger clone, this may be a read error. The V and J genes are TRBV20-1 and TRBJ2-6; 7 nucleotides line up with TRBD1. There are 17 residues in the CDR3. CDR1 DFQATT and CDR2 SNEGSKA come from the germline V gene (reference sequence). The CDR3 sequence is CSASTLGQTSGANVRTF. The CDR3, as DNA: TGCAGTGCTAGTACCTTGGGACAGACCTCTGGGGCCAACGTCCGGACTTTC.

The chain has TRBV7-2 and TRBJ1-4; 7 nucleotides line up with TRBD1. Unmatched junction bases numbered 3, after V lost 0 bases and J lost 2 bases. CDR3 length equals 16 residues. Germline CDR1 is SGHTA and CDR2 is FQGNSA. CDR3 in amino acids: CASSLAPGQTNEKLFF. The CDR3 DNA reads TGTGCCAGCAGCTTAGCGCCGGGACAGACTAATGAAAAACTGTTTTTT.

The chain has TRBV7-8 and TRBJ2-5, with TRBD2 identical over 7 bases. Germline V CDR1 and CDR2: SGHVS, FQNEAQ. Trimming cost V 2 bases and J 11 bases; bases outside gene matches: 14. The length of the CDR3 is 15 residues. Here the CDR3 reads CASSLSSGTTNEQYF. CDR3 bases: TGTGCCAGCAGCTTATCGTCCGGGACTACTAATGAGCAGTACTTC. The entire variable domain, with the rest obtained from reference TRBV7-8 and TRBJ2-5, is as follows: GAGVSQSPRYKVAKRGQDVALRCDPISGHVSLFWYQQALGQGPEFLTYFQNEAQLDKSGLPSDRFFAERPEGSVSTLKIQRTQQEDSAVYLCASSLSSGTTNEQYFGPGTRLLVL.

This clonotype was counted only a few times. V usage is TRBV6-6 and J usage is TRBJ1-1, with 8 bases fitting TRBD1. Per germline, CDR1 MNHNY and CDR2 SVGAGI (reference sequence). V lost 6 bases to trimming and J lost 1 base; unmatched junction nucleotides: 10. The CDR3 contains 16 residues. This CDR3 reads CASRPRGREKNTEAFF. The DNA of the CDR3 is TGTGCCAGCAGGCCCAGGGGGCGGGAGAAGAACACTGAAGCTTTCTTT.